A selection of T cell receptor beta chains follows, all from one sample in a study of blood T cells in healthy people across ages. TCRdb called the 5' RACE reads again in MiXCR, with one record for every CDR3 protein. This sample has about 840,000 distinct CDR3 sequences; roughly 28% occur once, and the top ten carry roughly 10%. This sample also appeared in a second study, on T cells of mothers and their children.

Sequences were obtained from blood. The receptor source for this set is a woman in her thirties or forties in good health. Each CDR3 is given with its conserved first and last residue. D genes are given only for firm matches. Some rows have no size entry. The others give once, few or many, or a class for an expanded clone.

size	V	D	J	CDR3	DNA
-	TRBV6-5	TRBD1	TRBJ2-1	CASSRTGSRNEQFF	TGTGCCAGCAGTCGGACAGGGTCCCGGAATGAGCAGTTCTTC
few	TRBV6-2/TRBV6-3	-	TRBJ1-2	CASSYSIPGRGYGYTF	TGTGCCAGCAGTTACTCGATTCCAGGGAGAGGATATGGCTACACCTTC
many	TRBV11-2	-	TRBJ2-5	CASRRLGETQYF	TGTGCCAGCAGGAGGCTGGGAGAGACCCAGTACTTC
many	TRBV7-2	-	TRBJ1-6	CASSLHGYGSPLHF	TGTGCCAGCAGCCTCCACGGGTACGGTTCACCCCTCCACTTT
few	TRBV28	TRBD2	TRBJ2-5	CASRILAGGQETQYF	TGTGCCAGCAGGATACTAGCGGGGGGCCAAGAGACCCAGTACTTC
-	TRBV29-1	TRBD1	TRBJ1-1	CSAGQANTEAFF	TGCAGCGCTGGACAGGCGAACACTGAAGCTTTCTTT
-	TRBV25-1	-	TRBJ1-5	CASRSQDSDQPQHF	TGTGCCAGCAGGAGCCAGGATAGCGATCAGCCCCAGCATTTT
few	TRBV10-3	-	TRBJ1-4	CATASGQRDLFF	TGTGCCACCGCTAGTGGACAGAGGGACCTGTTTTTT
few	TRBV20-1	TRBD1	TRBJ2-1	CSALAQSGTGVLDEQFF	TGCAGTGCTCTGGCCCAATCCGGGACAGGGGTTTTAGATGAGCAGTTCTTC
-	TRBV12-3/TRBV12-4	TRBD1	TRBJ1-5	CASSPTGASNQSQHF	TGTGCCAGCAGTCCGACAGGGGCTAGCAATCAGTCCCAGCATTTT
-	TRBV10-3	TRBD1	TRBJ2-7	CAIKVSRGPPGEQYF	TGTGCCATCAAGGTTAGCAGGGGGCCCCCAGGAGAGCAGTACTTC
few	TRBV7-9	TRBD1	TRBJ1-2	CASSPTGQVSGYGYTF	TGTGCCAGCAGCCCCACCGGACAGGTTAGCGGGTATGGCTACACCTTC
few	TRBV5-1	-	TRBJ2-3	CASSFAEGSPTDTQYF	TGCGCCAGCAGCTTTGCCGAGGGCAGCCCCACAGATACGCAGTATTTT
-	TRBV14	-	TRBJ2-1	CASSPKRNSYNEQFF	TGTGCCAGCAGCCCAAAGCGGAACTCCTACAATGAGCAGTTCTTC
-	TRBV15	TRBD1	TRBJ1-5	CATSRGTGDNQPQHF	TGTGCCACCAGCAGAGGGACAGGGGACAATCAGCCCCAGCATTTT
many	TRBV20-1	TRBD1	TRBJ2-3	CSARDLRGQGSTDTQYF	TGCAGTGCTAGAGATCTCAGGGGACAGGGAAGCACAGATACGCAGTATTTT
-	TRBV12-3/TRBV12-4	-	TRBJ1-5	CASSLAPGRIQHF	TGTGCCAGCAGTTTAGCGCCCGGTCGTATCCAGCATTTT
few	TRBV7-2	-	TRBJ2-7	CASSPLGGRAYERYF	TGTGCCAGCAGCCCCTTGGGCGGAAGAGCTTACGAGCGGTACTTC
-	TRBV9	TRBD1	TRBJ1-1	CASSPWDRLTEAFF	TGTGCCAGCAGCCCCTGGGACAGATTGACTGAAGCTTTCTTT
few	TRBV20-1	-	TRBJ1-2	CSARQQATGNYGYTF	TGCAGTGCTAGACAGCAAGCTACGGGAAACTATGGCTACACCTTC
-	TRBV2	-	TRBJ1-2	CASREAHGFIGYTF	TGTGCCAGCAGGGAAGCGCACGGGTTTATCGGCTACACCTTC
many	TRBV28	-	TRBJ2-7	CASSFPGSSYEQYF	TGTGCCAGCAGTTTTCCGGGGAGCTCCTACGAGCAGTACTTC
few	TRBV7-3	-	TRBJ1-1	CASSLIEGATAFF	TGTGCCAGCAGCTTAATAGAGGGCGCGACAGCTTTCTTT
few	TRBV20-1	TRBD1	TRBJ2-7	CSANLGQGSYEQYF	TGCAGTGCTAACCTCGGACAGGGTTCCTACGAGCAGTACTTC
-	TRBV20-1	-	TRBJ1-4	CSARGVTNEKLFF	TGCAGTGCTAGAGGTGTCACTAATGAAAAACTGTTTTTT
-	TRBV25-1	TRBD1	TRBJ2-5	CASSAMTGPQETQYF	TGTGCCAGCAGTGCTATGACAGGGCCCCAAGAGACCCAGTACTTC
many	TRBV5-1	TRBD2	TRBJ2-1	CASSIRLAGVDEQFF	TGCGCCAGCAGCATCCGACTAGCGGGGGTCGATGAGCAGTTCTTC
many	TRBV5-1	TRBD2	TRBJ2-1	CASSPRTSGGPFLEQFF	TGCGCCAGCAGCCCCCGGACTAGCGGGGGACCCTTTCTTGAGCAGTTCTTC
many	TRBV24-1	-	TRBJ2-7	CATSDSTYEQYF	TGTGCCACCAGTGATTCCACGTACGAGCAGTACTTC
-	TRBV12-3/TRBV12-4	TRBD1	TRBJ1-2	CASSGQGAYGCTF	TGTGCCAGCAGCGGACAGGGGGCATATGGCTGCACCTTC
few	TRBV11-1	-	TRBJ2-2	CASSFGRHTGELFF	TGTGCCAGCAGCTTCGGGCGCCACACCGGGGAGCTGTTTTTT
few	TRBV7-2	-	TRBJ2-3	CASSFGQPTTDTQYF	TGTGCCAGCAGCTTCGGACAGCCGACCACAGATACGCAGTATTTT
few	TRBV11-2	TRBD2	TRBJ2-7	CASSLGLAGLYEQYF	TGTGCCAGCAGCTTAGGACTAGCGGGACTCTACGAGCAGTACTTC
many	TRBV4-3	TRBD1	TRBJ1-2	CASSQDQGQGLGYTF	TGCGCCAGCAGCCAAGATCAAGGACAGGGCCTCGGCTACACCTTC
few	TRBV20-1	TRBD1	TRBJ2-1	CSARETGGQEQFF	TGCAGTGCTAGAGAGACAGGGGGCCAGGAGCAGTTCTTC
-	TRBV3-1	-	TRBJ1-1	CASSQLSQGITEAFF	TGTGCCAGCAGCCAACTATCACAGGGCATCACTGAAGCTTTCTTT
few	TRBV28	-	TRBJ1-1	CASSAYSDRNTEAFF	TGTGCCAGCAGTGCTTATTCCGACAGGAACACTGAAGCTTTCTTT
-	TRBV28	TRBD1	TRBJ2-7	CASSLLGQSYEQYF	TGTGCCAGCAGTTTACTGGGACAGTCCTACGAGCAGTACTTC
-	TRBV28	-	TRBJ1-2	CASSSSRGNWDGYTF	TGTGCCAGCAGTTCGTCGAGAGGGAACTGGGATGGCTACACCTTC
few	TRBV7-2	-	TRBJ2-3	CANSLLGGFGGDTRYF	TGTGCCAACAGCCTCCTCGGGGGATTTGGGGGTGATACGCGGTATTTT
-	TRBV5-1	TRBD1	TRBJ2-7	CASSLAGGTGGTYEQYF	TGCGCCAGCAGCTTGGCCGGAGGGACAGGGGGCACCTACGAGCAGTACTTC
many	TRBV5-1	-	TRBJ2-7	CASSSDVSSYEQYF	TGCGCCAGCAGCTCGGACGTCAGCTCCTACGAGCAGTACTTC
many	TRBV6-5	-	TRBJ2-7	CASTQDSGPYEQYF	TGTGCCAGCACCCAGGACAGCGGGCCCTACGAGCAGTACTTC
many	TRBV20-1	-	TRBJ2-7	CSAMEGGYEQYF	TGCAGTGCTATGGAAGGGGGGTACGAGCAGTACTTC
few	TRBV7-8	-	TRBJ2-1	CASSPRQVWSPPQFF	TGTGCCAGCAGCCCGAGACAGGTTTGGAGTCCCCCACAGTTCTTC
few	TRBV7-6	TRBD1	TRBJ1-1	CASSERQGLSPAFF	TGTGCCAGCAGCGAGAGACAGGGTTTAAGTCCGGCTTTCTTT
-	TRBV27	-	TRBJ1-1	CASSKRTSTEAFF	TGTGCCAGCAGTAAACGGACGTCGACTGAAGCTTTCTTT
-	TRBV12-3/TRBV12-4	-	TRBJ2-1	CASSFIDEQFF	TGTGCCAGCAGTTTTATAGACGAGCAGTTCTTC
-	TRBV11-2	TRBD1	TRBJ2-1	CASSLTGQGDNEQFF	TGTGCCAGCAGCTTAACGGGACAGGGCGACAATGAGCAGTTCTTC
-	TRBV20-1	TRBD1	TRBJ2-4	CSAREDRGWGDIQYF	TGCAGTGCTAGAGAAGACAGGGGATGGGGGGACATTCAGTACTTC
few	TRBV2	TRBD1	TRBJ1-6	CASRGQGTYNSPLHF	TGTGCCAGCAGGGGACAGGGGACCTATAATTCACCCCTCCACTTT
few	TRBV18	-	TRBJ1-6	CASSPQTSLGSPLHF	TGTGCCAGCTCACCACAAACCAGCCTGGGGTCACCCCTCCACTTT